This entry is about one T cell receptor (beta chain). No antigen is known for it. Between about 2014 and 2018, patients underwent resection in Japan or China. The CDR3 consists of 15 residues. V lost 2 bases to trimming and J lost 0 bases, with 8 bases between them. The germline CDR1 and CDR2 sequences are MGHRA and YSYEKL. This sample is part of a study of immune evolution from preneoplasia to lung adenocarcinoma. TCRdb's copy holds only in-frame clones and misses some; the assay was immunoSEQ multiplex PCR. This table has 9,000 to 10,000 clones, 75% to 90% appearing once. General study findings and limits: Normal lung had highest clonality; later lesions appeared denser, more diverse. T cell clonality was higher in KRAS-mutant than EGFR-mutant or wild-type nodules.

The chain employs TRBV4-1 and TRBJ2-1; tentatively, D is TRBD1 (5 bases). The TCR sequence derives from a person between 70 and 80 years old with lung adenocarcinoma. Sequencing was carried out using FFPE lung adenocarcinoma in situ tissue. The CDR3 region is CASSQQGFSYNEQFF. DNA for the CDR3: TGCGCCAGCAGCCAACAGGGTTTCTCCTACAATGAGCAGTTCTTC.